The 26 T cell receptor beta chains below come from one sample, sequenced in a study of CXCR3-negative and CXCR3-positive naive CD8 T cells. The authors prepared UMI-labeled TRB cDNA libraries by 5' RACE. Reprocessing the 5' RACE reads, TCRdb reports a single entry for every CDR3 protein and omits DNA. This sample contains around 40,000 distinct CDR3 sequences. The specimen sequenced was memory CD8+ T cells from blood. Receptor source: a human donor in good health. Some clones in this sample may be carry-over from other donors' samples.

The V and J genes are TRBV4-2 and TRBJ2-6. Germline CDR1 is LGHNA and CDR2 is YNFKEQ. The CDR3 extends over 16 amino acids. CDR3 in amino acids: CASSQEEGSGANVLTF.

Here the CDR3 reads CASSQGGNTGELFF. The J gene is TRBJ2-2, the V gene TRBV14. The germline gives CDR1 SGHDN, CDR2 FVKESK. The CDR3 is 14 amino acids.

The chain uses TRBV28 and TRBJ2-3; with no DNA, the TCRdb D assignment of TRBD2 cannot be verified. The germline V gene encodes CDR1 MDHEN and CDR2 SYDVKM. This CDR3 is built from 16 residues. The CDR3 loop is CASSFSGGLPTDTQYF.

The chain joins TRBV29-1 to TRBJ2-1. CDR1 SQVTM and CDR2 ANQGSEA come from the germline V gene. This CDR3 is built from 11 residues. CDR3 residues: CSVDNAHEQFF.

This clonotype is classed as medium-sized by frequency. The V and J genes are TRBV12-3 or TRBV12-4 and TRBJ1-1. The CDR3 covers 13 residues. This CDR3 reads CASSWGMNTEAFF.

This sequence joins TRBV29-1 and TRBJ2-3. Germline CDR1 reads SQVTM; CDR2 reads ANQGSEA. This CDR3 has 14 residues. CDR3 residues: CSVEESDLVDTQYF.

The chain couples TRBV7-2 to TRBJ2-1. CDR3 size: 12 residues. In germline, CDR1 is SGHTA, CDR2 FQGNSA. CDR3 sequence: CASSPDRNEQFF.

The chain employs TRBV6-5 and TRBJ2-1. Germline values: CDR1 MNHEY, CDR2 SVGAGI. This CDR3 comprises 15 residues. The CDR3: CASSYRAWLSDEQFF.

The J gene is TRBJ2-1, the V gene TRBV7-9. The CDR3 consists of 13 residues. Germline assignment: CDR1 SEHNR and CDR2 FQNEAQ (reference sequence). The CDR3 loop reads CASSPNQYNEQFF.

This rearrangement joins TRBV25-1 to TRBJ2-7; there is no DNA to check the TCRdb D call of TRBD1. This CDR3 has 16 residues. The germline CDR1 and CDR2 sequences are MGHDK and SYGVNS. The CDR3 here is CASSRAGEFRDYEQYF.

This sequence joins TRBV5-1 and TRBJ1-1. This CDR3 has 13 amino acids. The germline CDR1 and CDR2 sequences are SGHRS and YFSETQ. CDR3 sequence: CASSLHLITEAFF.

CDR3 amino acids: CASSYGQGPYNEQFF. The chain uses TRBV6-2 or TRBV6-3 and TRBJ2-1; TCRdb proposes TRBD1, but this gene call is untestable without DNA. The CDR3 covers 15 residues. CDR1 is MNHEY, CDR2 SVGEGT, per germline.

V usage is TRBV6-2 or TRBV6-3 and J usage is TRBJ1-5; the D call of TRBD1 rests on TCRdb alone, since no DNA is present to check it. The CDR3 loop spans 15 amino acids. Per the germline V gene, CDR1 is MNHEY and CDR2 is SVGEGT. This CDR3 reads CASSYLGQQNQPQHF.

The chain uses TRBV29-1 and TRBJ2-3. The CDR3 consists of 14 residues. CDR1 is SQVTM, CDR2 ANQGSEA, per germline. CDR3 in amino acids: CSVDFSSGSDTQYF.

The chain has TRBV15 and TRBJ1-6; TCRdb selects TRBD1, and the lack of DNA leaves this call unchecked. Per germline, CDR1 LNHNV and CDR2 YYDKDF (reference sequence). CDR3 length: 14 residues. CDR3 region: CATSPLVGNSPLHF.

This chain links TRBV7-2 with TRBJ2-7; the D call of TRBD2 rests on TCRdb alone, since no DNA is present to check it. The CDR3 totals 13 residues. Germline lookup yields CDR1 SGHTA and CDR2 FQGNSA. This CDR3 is CASSPATDYEQYF.

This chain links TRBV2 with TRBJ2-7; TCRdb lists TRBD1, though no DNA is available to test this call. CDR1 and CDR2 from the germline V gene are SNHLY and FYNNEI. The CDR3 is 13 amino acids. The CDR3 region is CASSIWGSYEQYF.

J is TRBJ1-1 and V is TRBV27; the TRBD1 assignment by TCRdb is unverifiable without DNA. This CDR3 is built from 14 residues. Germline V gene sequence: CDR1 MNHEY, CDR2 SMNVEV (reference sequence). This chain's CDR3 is CASSPRQGFTEAFF.

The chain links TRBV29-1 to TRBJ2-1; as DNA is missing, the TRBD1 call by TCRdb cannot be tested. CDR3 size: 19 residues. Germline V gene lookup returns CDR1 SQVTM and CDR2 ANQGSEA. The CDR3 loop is CSVEDRTVGTGLSYNEQFF.

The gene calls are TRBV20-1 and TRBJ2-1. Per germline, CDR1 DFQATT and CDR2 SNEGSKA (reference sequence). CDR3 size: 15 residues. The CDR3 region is CSARDLASVRNEQFF.

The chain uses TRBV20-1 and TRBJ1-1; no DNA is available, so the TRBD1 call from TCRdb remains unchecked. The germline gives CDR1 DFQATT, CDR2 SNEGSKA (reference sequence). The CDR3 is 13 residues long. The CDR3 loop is CSTLNGGNTEAFF.

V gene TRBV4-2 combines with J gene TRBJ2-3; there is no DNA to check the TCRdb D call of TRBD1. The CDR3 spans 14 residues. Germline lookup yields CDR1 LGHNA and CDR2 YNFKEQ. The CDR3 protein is CASSQEWGADTQYF.

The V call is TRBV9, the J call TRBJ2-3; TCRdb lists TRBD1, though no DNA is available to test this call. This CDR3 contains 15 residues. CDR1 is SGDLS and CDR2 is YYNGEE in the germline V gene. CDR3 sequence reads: CASSAEGVVSDTQYF. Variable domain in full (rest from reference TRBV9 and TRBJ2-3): DSGVTQTPKHLITATGQRVTLRCSPRSGDLSVYWYQQSLDQGLQFLIQYYNGEERAKGNILERFSAQQFPDLHSELNLSSLELGDSALYFCASSAEGVVSDTQYFGPGTRLTVL.

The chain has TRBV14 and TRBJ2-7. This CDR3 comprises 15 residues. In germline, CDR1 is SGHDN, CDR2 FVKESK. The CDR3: CASSQDLGRLDEKYF.

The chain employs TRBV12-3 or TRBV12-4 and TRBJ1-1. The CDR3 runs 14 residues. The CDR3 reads CASSLFIQRTEAFF.

The chain's CDR3 is CSARISVTEAFF. The chain links TRBV20-1 to TRBJ1-1. CDR1 and CDR2 (germline): DFQATT, SNEGSKA (reference sequence). There are 12 residues in the CDR3.